These T cell receptor beta chains were read from a single sample in a study of graft-versus-host responses after intestinal transplantation. These receptors are not linked to any known antigen. Clones were read by immunoSEQ multiplex PCR, and TCRdb kept only the in-frame ones, dropping some. This table has tens of thousands of clones, roughly nine tenths appearing once. The sequencing used unstimulated CD8+ T cells sorted from spleen or lymph node cells, collected before intestinal transplant. These receptors came from a human donor who received an intestinal transplant. The CDR3 runs from the conserved cysteine through the conserved F or W. The D gene is left open where the match is weak. Rows give clone size only sometimes, using once, few, many, or a class for an expanded clone.

j_call: TRBJ2-1; d_call: TRBD2; clone_size: -; v_call: TRBV18; cdr3_nt: TGTGCCAGCTCAGAGGCGGGGGGGCTAAATGAGCAGTTCTTC; cdr3_aa: CASSEAGGLNEQFF
j_call: TRBJ2-2; d_call: -; clone_size: -; v_call: TRBV4-1; cdr3_nt: TGCGCCAGCAGCCATCTCGACACGAACACCGGGGAGCTGTTTTTT; cdr3_aa: CASSHLDTNTGELFF
j_call: TRBJ2-7; d_call: TRBD1; clone_size: -; v_call: TRBV4-3; cdr3_nt: TGCGCCAGCAGCCAAGAAAGGGACAGCTCCTACGAGCAGTACTTC; cdr3_aa: CASSQERDSSYEQYF
j_call: TRBJ1-3; d_call: TRBD1; clone_size: -; v_call: TRBV30; cdr3_nt: TGTGCCTGGATGAGTTGGGACAGGTCCGATGGAAACACCATATATTTT; cdr3_aa: CAWMSWDRSDGNTIYF
j_call: TRBJ1-2; d_call: -; clone_size: few; v_call: TRBV25-1; cdr3_nt: TGTGCCAGCAGCACAGGGAACTATGGCTACACCTTC; cdr3_aa: CASSTGNYGYTF
j_call: TRBJ2-5; d_call: -; clone_size: -; v_call: TRBV19; cdr3_nt: TGTGCCAGTAGTGCTCACTCACCGGGTGAGACCCAGTACTTC; cdr3_aa: CASSAHSPGETQYF
j_call: TRBJ2-1; d_call: -; clone_size: -; v_call: TRBV6-5; cdr3_nt: TGTGCCAGCAGTAAGGGGGGGGACGAGCAGTTCTTC; cdr3_aa: CASSKGGDEQFF
j_call: TRBJ2-1; d_call: -; clone_size: -; v_call: TRBV4-1; cdr3_nt: TGCGCCAGCAGCCAATCGGGGTACAATGAGCAGTTCTTC; cdr3_aa: CASSQSGYNEQFF
j_call: TRBJ1-1; d_call: -; clone_size: -; v_call: TRBV5-1; cdr3_nt: TGCGCCAGTGGGGGGGCGCCGGAGAACACTGAAGCTTTCTTT; cdr3_aa: CASGGAPENTEAFF
j_call: TRBJ2-5; d_call: -; clone_size: -; v_call: TRBV4-3; cdr3_nt: TGCGCCAGCAGCCAAGTGGATAGCGGAGATCAAGAGACCCAGTACTTC; cdr3_aa: CASSQVDSGDQETQYF
j_call: TRBJ1-2; d_call: -; clone_size: -; v_call: TRBV28; cdr3_nt: TGTGCCAGCAGTTTATTAGAGGGAGCCTATAGTGGCTACACCTTC; cdr3_aa: CASSLLEGAYSGYTF
j_call: TRBJ1-2; d_call: TRBD1; clone_size: -; v_call: TRBV19; cdr3_nt: TGTGCCAGTACCCATGGGACAGGGGATGGCTACACCTTC; cdr3_aa: CASTHGTGDGYTF
j_call: TRBJ1-1; d_call: -; clone_size: -; v_call: TRBV4-1; cdr3_nt: TGCGCCAGCAGCCAAGGTATGCGGGTGAGGATATTGAACACTGAAGCTTTCTTT; cdr3_aa: CASSQGMRVRILNTEAFF
j_call: TRBJ2-7; d_call: -; clone_size: -; v_call: TRBV7-8; cdr3_nt: TGTGCCAGCAGCAAAACCGGCAGGGGTTCCTACGAGCAGTACTTC; cdr3_aa: CASSKTGRGSYEQYF
j_call: TRBJ1-6; d_call: -; clone_size: -; v_call: TRBV13; cdr3_nt: TGTGCCAGCAGCTTCTATCGCGGTTCACCCCTCCACTTT; cdr3_aa: CASSFYRGSPLHF
j_call: TRBJ1-4; d_call: TRBD1; clone_size: -; v_call: TRBV5-6; cdr3_nt: TGTGCCAGCAGCTTGAGGGTCAGGGGGCGGAATGAAAAACTGTTTTTT; cdr3_aa: CASSLRVRGRNEKLFF
j_call: TRBJ2-7; d_call: TRBD1; clone_size: once; v_call: TRBV5-1; cdr3_nt: TGCGCCAGCAGCTTGGGGCTCGGACAGGGGTACGAGCAGTACTTC; cdr3_aa: CASSLGLGQGYEQYF
j_call: TRBJ1-1; d_call: TRBD1; clone_size: -; v_call: TRBV6-5; cdr3_nt: TGTGCCAGCACTCCTCAGGGGGGTGAAGCTTTCTTT; cdr3_aa: CASTPQGGEAFF
j_call: TRBJ1-5; d_call: -; clone_size: -; v_call: TRBV27; cdr3_nt: TGTGCCAGCAGTCCCCCGTATCAGCCCCAGCATTTT; cdr3_aa: CASSPPYQPQHF
j_call: TRBJ1-4; d_call: TRBD1; clone_size: -; v_call: TRBV4-1; cdr3_nt: TGCGCCAGCAGCCAAGAGGGGACAGGTAATGAAAAACTGTTTTTT; cdr3_aa: CASSQEGTGNEKLFF
j_call: TRBJ1-1; d_call: -; clone_size: -; v_call: TRBV28; cdr3_nt: TGTGCCAGCAGTTTATTGGGGGGTCGCACTGAAGCTTTCTTT; cdr3_aa: CASSLLGGRTEAFF
j_call: TRBJ1-2; d_call: TRBD1; clone_size: -; v_call: TRBV25-1; cdr3_nt: TGTGCCAGCAGTGAATGGGGGCAGGGGGGAGGCTACACCTTC; cdr3_aa: CASSEWGQGGGYTF
j_call: TRBJ1-2; d_call: TRBD1; clone_size: -; v_call: TRBV5-6; cdr3_nt: TGTGCCAGCAGCTTGTGGACAGGGGTGGGTGGCTACACCTTC; cdr3_aa: CASSLWTGVGGYTF
j_call: TRBJ1-2; d_call: TRBD1; clone_size: -; v_call: TRBV7-9; cdr3_nt: TGTGCCAGCAGCTCCCTACCCGACAGGGGCGACTATGGCTACACCTTC; cdr3_aa: CASSSLPDRGDYGYTF
j_call: TRBJ1-4; d_call: TRBD1; clone_size: once; v_call: TRBV30; cdr3_nt: TGTGCCTGGAGTCCCCGGGACAGCCCGTATGAAAAACTGTTTTTT; cdr3_aa: CAWSPRDSPYEKLFF
j_call: TRBJ1-2; d_call: -; clone_size: once; v_call: TRBV19; cdr3_nt: TGTGCCACCATACCAGGGTCCTATGGCTACACCTTC; cdr3_aa: CATIPGSYGYTF
j_call: TRBJ2-7; d_call: TRBD1; clone_size: once; v_call: TRBV19; cdr3_nt: TGTGCCAGTAGTATAACGGCAGGGGGTATCCACGAGCAGTACTTC; cdr3_aa: CASSITAGGIHEQYF
j_call: TRBJ2-3; d_call: -; clone_size: -; v_call: TRBV2; cdr3_nt: TGTGCCAGCAGTGAATTGGCAGGGGTCACAGATACGCAGTATTTT; cdr3_aa: CASSELAGVTDTQYF
j_call: TRBJ1-1; d_call: -; clone_size: -; v_call: TRBV11-2; cdr3_nt: TGTGCCAGCAGCTTGGGATCCGGGACACCGAACACTGAAGCTTTCTTT; cdr3_aa: CASSLGSGTPNTEAFF
j_call: TRBJ2-1; d_call: -; clone_size: -; v_call: TRBV9; cdr3_nt: TGTGCCAGCAGCGTAGGGTTAGGGGACTTCTACAATGAGCAGTTCTTC; cdr3_aa: CASSVGLGDFYNEQFF
j_call: TRBJ2-7; d_call: -; clone_size: -; v_call: TRBV7-9; cdr3_nt: TGTGCCAGCAGCCAAACGATGGCCGAGCAGTACTTC; cdr3_aa: CASSQTMAEQYF
j_call: TRBJ2-7; d_call: TRBD1; clone_size: -; v_call: TRBV2; cdr3_nt: TGTGCCAGCAGGACAGGGGTCTCCTACGAGCAGTACTTC; cdr3_aa: CASRTGVSYEQYF
j_call: TRBJ2-1; d_call: TRBD1; clone_size: -; v_call: TRBV5-1; cdr3_nt: TGCGCCAGCAGCTATGGGACAGGTTCCAATGAGCAGTTCTTC; cdr3_aa: CASSYGTGSNEQFF
j_call: TRBJ2-3; d_call: TRBD1; clone_size: -; v_call: TRBV28; cdr3_nt: TGTGCCAGCAGTTTATACAGGGGGTATACGCAGTATTTT; cdr3_aa: CASSLYRGYTQYF
j_call: TRBJ1-2; d_call: -; clone_size: -; v_call: TRBV9; cdr3_nt: TGTGCCAGCAGCGTAGCCACTTCCTATGGCTACACCTTC; cdr3_aa: CASSVATSYGYTF
j_call: TRBJ1-4; d_call: -; clone_size: -; v_call: TRBV30; cdr3_nt: TGTGCGGGTCGGGACAAATCCGCCTCAACTAATGAAAAACTGTTTTTT; cdr3_aa: CAGRDKSASTNEKLFF
j_call: TRBJ2-5; d_call: -; clone_size: -; v_call: TRBV9; cdr3_nt: TGTGCCAGCAGCCTTCTGGGGGGAGCGGGAGAGACCCAGTACTTC; cdr3_aa: CASSLLGGAGETQYF
j_call: TRBJ2-7; d_call: -; clone_size: few; v_call: TRBV6-1; cdr3_nt: TGTGCCAGCAGGAGCGAGTACGAGCAGTACTTC; cdr3_aa: CASRSEYEQYF
j_call: TRBJ2-7; d_call: -; clone_size: -; v_call: TRBV27; cdr3_nt: TGTGCCAGCAGGGTACCGGGTAATCTCAACGAGCAGTACTTC; cdr3_aa: CASRVPGNLNEQYF
j_call: TRBJ2-3; d_call: -; clone_size: -; v_call: TRBV4-3; cdr3_nt: TGCGCCAGCAGCCCCCCGGGGGCAGATACGCAGTATTTT; cdr3_aa: CASSPPGADTQYF
j_call: TRBJ1-1; d_call: TRBD1; clone_size: -; v_call: TRBV15; cdr3_nt: TGTGCCACCAGCAGAGTCCCTGGACAGGCTAGGAACACTGAAGCTTTCTTT; cdr3_aa: CATSRVPGQARNTEAFF
j_call: TRBJ1-5; d_call: TRBD1; clone_size: -; v_call: TRBV15; cdr3_nt: TGTGCCACCAGGCGGGGACAGGGTCGTCAGCCCCAGCATTTT; cdr3_aa: CATRRGQGRQPQHF
j_call: TRBJ2-1; d_call: TRBD2; clone_size: -; v_call: TRBV27; cdr3_nt: TGTGCCAGCGGACTAGCGGGAGACAATGAGCAGTTCTTC; cdr3_aa: CASGLAGDNEQFF
j_call: TRBJ2-7; d_call: -; clone_size: -; v_call: TRBV10-3; cdr3_nt: TGTGCCATCAGCGACCAGGGCCTCTACGAGCAGTACTTC; cdr3_aa: CAISDQGLYEQYF
j_call: TRBJ2-2; d_call: -; clone_size: -; v_call: TRBV27; cdr3_nt: TGTGCCAGCAGTTTGGGTCTAGACACCGGGGAGCTGTTTTTT; cdr3_aa: CASSLGLDTGELFF
j_call: TRBJ2-2; d_call: TRBD2; clone_size: -; v_call: TRBV9; cdr3_nt: TGTGCCAGCAGCCCCGGGGGTAGCGGGGGGAGAAACACCGGGGAGCTGTTTTTT; cdr3_aa: CASSPGGSGGRNTGELFF
j_call: TRBJ2-3; d_call: -; clone_size: -; v_call: TRBV4-2; cdr3_nt: TGTGCCAGCAGCCAACGGGTATTCCTGACAGATACGCAGTATTTT; cdr3_aa: CASSQRVFLTDTQYF
j_call: TRBJ2-1; d_call: -; clone_size: -; v_call: TRBV30; cdr3_nt: TGTGCCTGGAGTGTACTGGGGGCCCCTGTCTCTAACAATGAGCAGTTCTTC; cdr3_aa: CAWSVLGAPVSNNEQFF
j_call: TRBJ2-7; d_call: -; clone_size: few; v_call: TRBV7-9; cdr3_nt: TGTGCCAGCAGCCGGGACACCTACGAGCAGTACTTC; cdr3_aa: CASSRDTYEQYF
j_call: TRBJ2-2; d_call: TRBD2; clone_size: -; v_call: TRBV29-1; cdr3_nt: TGCAGCGTTGAGGGGACTAGCGGATTTGACACCGGGGAGCTGTTTTTT; cdr3_aa: CSVEGTSGFDTGELFF
j_call: TRBJ2-7; d_call: -; clone_size: -; v_call: TRBV19; cdr3_nt: TGTGCCAGTAGTATCTTCATGGCGGGATGGGACGAGCAGTACTTC; cdr3_aa: CASSIFMAGWDEQYF
j_call: TRBJ2-3; d_call: -; clone_size: -; v_call: TRBV7-9; cdr3_nt: TGTGCCAGCATCCCCCCCAGCGGGTACACAGATACGCAGTATTTT; cdr3_aa: CASIPPSGYTDTQYF